Described below is a single TCR beta chain sequence and its context. Its antigen is not known. Trimming left V 4 bases short and J 5 bases short, with 11 bases between. This CDR3 has 14 residues. Germline values: CDR1 SNHLY, CDR2 FYNNEI. The data stem from a study of cytomegalovirus exposure and HLA in healthy donors. A multiplex PCR was run with 60 Vbeta primers and 13 Jbeta primers. TCRdb keeps only in-frame clones here, not all; method: immunoSEQ multiplex PCR. This repertoire includes about 170,000 clones. Study-level points and caveats: There were several of the most significant clusters that appeared linked to common viral pathogens in a later analysis.

This receptor was obtained from a woman under 30 in good health and CMV-seropositive. Input material: PBMCs. The genes are TRBV2 and TRBJ1-4; maybe TRBD1 (5 bases). The CDR3 DNA sequence: TGTGCCAGCAGTGTTGGGGGGAGGAATGAAAAACTGTTTTTT. Its translation: CASSVGGRNEKLFF.